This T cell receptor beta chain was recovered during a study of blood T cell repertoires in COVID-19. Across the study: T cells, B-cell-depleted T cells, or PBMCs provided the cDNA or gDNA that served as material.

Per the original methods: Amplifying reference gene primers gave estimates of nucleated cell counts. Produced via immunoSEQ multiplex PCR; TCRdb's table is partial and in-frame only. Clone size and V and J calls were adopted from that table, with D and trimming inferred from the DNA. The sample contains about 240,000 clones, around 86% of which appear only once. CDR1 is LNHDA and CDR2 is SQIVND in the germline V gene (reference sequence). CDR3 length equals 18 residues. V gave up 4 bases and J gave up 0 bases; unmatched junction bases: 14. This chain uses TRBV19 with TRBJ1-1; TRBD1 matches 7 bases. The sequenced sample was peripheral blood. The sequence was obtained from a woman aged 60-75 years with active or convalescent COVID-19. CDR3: CASSSLRQGLSVNTEAFF. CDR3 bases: TGTGCCAGTAGTAGCCTACGACAGGGTTTGTCCGTGAACACTGAAGCTTTCTTT.